The present T cell receptor (beta chain) was sequenced within a study of cytomegalovirus exposure and HLA in healthy donors. Study observations and caveats: The authors enumerated over 150 TCR beta chains as linked to cytomegalovirus. Both high specificity and high sensitivity reportedly marked the classifier's diagnosis of cytomegalovirus status. A later analysis, which compared TCR beta chains of equal frequency, found the HLA-associated ones more clonally expanded.

Germline CDR1 reads SEHNR; CDR2 reads FQNEAQ (reference sequence). Trimming removed 5 bases from V and 5 bases from J, with 15 bases in between. The length of the CDR3 is 15 residues. Primers for the PCR totalled 60 Vbeta and 13 Jbeta. TCRdb's table, derived via immunoSEQ multiplex PCR, lists solely in-frame clones and lacks some. The sample data list 96,000 or so clones. Turning to this clone: Its antigen remains unidentified.

The sequenced sample consisted of PBMCs. This sequence was found in a woman in her thirties in good health and CMV-seronegative. The chain joins TRBV7-9 to TRBJ2-2, with D possibly being TRBD2 (6 bases). The CDR3 reads CASSPRDFGTGELFF. CDR3 DNA sequence: TGTGCCAGCAGCCCCCGGGACTTTGGTACCGGGGAGCTGTTTTTT. Looking up the rest from reference TRBV7-9 and TRBJ2-2 gives the full variable domain: DTGVSQNPRHKITKRGQNVTFRCDPISEHNRLYWYRQTLGQGPEFLTYFQNEAQLEKSRLLSDRFSAERPKGSFSTLEIQRTEQGDSAMYLCASSPRDFGTGELFFGEGSRLTVL.